The 6 T cell receptor beta chains below all came from one sample that was sequenced in a study of CD8+ T cells in alopecia areata. RNA extraction was followed by reverse transcription into cDNA, which acted as the sequencing template. Profiling relied on immunoSEQ multiplex PCR, and the TCRdb table lists in-frame clones only, not all of them. The repertoire holds about 190,000 clones, with about 60% as singletons. The treatment here: oral pan-JAK inhibitor, 5-10 mg twice daily. The sample consisted of CD4+ T cells sorted from blood, taken at week 4, from a patient treated with tofacitinib. These receptors came from a human donor with alopecia areata.

This clone was seen only a few times. The DNA for the CDR3 is TGTGCCTGGAGCCCACAGGGGGGTACTAGCAATCAGCCCCAGCATTTT. It is translated as CAWSPQGGTSNQPQHF. The V call is TRBV30, the J call TRBJ1-5, with 8 nucleotides matching TRBD1. With 3 bases clipped from V and 0 bases from J, the junction kept 7 bases outside the gene matches. Germline V lookup: CDR1 GTSNPN, CDR2 SVGIG (reference sequence). The CDR3 consists of 16 residues.

This clone was recorded at least ten times. CDR3 loop: CASSQGPGQGALGTEAFF. The DNA for the CDR3 is TGCGCCAGCAGCCAGGGACCGGGACAGGGGGCACTTGGGACTGAAGCTTTCTTT. V gene TRBV4-1 combines with J gene TRBJ1-1; TRBD1 matches at 12 bases. CDR1 is MGHRA and CDR2 is YSYEKL in the germline V gene. V gave up 3 bases and J gave up 5 bases; unmatched junction bases: 13. The CDR3 has 18 amino acids.

Regarding this clone: This may stem from a read error, because a much larger clone lies one nucleotide away. The chain joins TRBV5-6 to TRBJ2-7; D is ambiguous. CDR1 and CDR2 (germline): SGHDT, YYEEEE. V shed 4 bases and J shed 3 bases, with 5 bases lying between them. The CDR3 has 11 residues. The CDR3 bases are TGTGCCAGCAGCCTCCGCTACGAGCAGTACTTC. The encoded protein is CASSLRYEQYF.

This clone showed up just once. This sequence joins TRBV20-1 and TRBJ2-1; D is uncertain. CDR1 DFQATT and CDR2 SNEGSKA come from the germline V gene (reference sequence). The CDR3 consists of 8 residues. As DNA, the CDR3 is TGCAGCTCACCCGGTGGGTTCTTC. It encodes CSSPGGFF.

The chain combines TRBV5-1 with TRBJ1-1; D possibly corresponds to TRBD1 (5 bases). This CDR3 comprises 15 residues. Between the trimmed V and J ends, which lost 2 bases and 4 bases, there was a span of 15 bases. The germline V gene has CDR1 SGHRS and CDR2 YFSETQ. The CDR3 spells CASSFLDGGGTEAFF. The CDR3 DNA follows: TGCGCCAGCAGCTTCCTGGACGGTGGGGGCACTGAAGCTTTCTTT. The entire variable domain, with the rest obtained from reference TRBV5-1 and TRBJ1-1, is as follows: KAGVTQTPRYLIKTRGQQVTLSCSPISGHRSVSWYQQTPGQGLQFLFEYFSETQRNKGNFPGRFSGRQFSNSRSEMNVSTLELGDSALYLCASSFLDGGGTEAFFGQGTRLTVV.

This clone was observed a single time. The chain joins TRBV5-1 to TRBJ2-5, with TRBD2 matching 10 bases. Germline V gene sequence: CDR1 SGHRS, CDR2 YFSETQ. The CDR3 extends over 16 amino acids. V was clipped by 3 bases and J by 5 bases; unmatched bases: 10. The CDR3, as DNA: TGCGCCAGCAGCTACCCTAGCGGGAGAATGGGGGAGACCCAGTACTTC. It translates to CASSYPSGRMGETQYF.